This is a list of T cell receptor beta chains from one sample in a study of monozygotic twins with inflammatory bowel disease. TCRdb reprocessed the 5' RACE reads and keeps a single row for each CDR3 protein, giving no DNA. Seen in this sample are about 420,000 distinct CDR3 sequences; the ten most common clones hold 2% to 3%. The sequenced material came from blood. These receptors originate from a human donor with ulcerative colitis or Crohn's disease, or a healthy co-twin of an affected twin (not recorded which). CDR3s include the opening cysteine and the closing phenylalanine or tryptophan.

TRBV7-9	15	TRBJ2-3	CASSLERGQGDTQYF
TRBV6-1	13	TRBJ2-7	CASSDTGVYKQYF
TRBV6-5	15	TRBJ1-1	CASSYSPTLGTEAFF
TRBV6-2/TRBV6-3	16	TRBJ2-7	CASSYGGTGGFYEQYF
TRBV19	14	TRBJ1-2	CASSLRDGDYGYTF
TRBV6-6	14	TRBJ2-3	CASSYRQFPDTQYF
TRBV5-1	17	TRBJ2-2	CASSLIGRQGGTGELFF
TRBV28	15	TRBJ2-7	CASSAPRGLAYEQYF
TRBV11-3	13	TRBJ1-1	CASSPRTGVEAFF
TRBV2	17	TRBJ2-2	CASNLSPGQGDTGELFF
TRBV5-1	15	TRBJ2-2	CATSGTSGSPGELFF
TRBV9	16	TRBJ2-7	CASSVGGEVGSYEQYF
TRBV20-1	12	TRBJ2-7	CSASPVSYEQNF
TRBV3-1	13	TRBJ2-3	CASSHGRTDTQYF
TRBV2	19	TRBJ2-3	CASSVGLGGVKMTTDTQYF
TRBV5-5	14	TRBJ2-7	CASSLEGESYEQYF
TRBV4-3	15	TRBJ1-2	CASSRDRGSNYGYTF
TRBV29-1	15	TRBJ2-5	CSVTVTSERSETQYF
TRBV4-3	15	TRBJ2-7	CASSPGAWETYEQYF
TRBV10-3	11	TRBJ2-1	CAITTHNEQFF
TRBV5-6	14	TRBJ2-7	CASSQQGQLYEQYF
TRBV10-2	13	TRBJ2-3	CASLGVSTDTQYF
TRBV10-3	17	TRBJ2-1	CAISEPLTGAGRNEQFF
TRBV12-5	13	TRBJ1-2	CASGLSAGGGYTF
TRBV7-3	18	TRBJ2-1	CASSLTSAAVYSYNEQFF
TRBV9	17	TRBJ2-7	CASSVDVSRGQTYEQYF
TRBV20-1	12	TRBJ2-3	CSARDLGGPGYF
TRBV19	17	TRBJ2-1	CASPRRSRDRGSDEQFF
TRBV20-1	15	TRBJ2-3	CSARNRLVSTDTQYF
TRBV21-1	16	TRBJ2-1	CASYTQRLAAYNEQFF
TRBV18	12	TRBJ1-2	CASSGTAYGYTF
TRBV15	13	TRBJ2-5	CATSRDHGETQYF
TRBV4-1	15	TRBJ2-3	CASSQDQRETDTQYF
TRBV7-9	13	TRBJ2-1	CASSPGGAYEQFF
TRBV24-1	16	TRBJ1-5	CATSDSQGVGDQPQHF
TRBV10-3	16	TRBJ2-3	CAISEAGTGDSDTQYF
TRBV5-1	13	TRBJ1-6	CASSLNAGFTLHF
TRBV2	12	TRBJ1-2	CASLGPILGYTF
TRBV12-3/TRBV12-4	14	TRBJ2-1	CASSWPRTGNEQFF
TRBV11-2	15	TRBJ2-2	CASSSTSGDTGELFF
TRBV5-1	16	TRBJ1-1	CASSLVTGLTHNEAFF
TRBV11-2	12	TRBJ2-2	CASSLDVGELFF
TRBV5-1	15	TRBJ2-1	CASSIGLAVNNEQFF
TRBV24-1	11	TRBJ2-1	CATSDRDEQFF
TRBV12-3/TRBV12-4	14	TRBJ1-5	CASSMGRVNQPQHF
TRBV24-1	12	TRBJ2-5	CATSDAGETQYF